This T cell receptor (beta chain) was retrieved from a study of blood T cell repertoires in COVID-19. Source study methods: Amplified reference gene primers provided the basis for estimating nucleated cell counts. Generated by immunoSEQ multiplex PCR, the TCRdb table keeps only in-frame clones and is missing some. D and trimming were read from the DNA, whereas the V and J calls and clone size are those reported in that table. This sample has tens of thousands of clones, with approximately 86% found just once. The CDR3 has 16 amino acids. The V gene end was trimmed by 0 bases and the J gene end by 5 bases; junction bases not matched to a gene: 8. Germline V gene sequence: CDR1 MGHRA, CDR2 YSYEKL.

The chain joins TRBV4-1 to TRBJ2-5, with 8 bases aligning to TRBD2. This clonotype was sampled from a man aged 40-55 years with acute or convalescent COVID-19. Sequenced material: peripheral blood. The chain's CDR3 is CASSQDSGGADETQYF. In DNA form, the CDR3 reads TGCGCCAGCAGCCAAGATTCCGGGGGGGCCGACGAGACCCAGTACTTC.